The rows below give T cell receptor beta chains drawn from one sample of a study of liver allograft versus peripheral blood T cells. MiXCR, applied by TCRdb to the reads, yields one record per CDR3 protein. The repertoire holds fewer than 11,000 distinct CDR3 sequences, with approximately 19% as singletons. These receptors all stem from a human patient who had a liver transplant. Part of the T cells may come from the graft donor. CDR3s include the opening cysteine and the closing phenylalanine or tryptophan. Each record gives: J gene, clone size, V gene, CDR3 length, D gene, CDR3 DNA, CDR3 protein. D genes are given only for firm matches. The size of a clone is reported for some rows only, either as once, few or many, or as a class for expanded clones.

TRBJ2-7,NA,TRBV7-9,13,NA,TGTGCCAGCAGCTTAGGCATAAGGCGCGAGCAGTACTTC,CASSLGIRREQYF
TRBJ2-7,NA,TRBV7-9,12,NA,TGTGCCAGCAGCTTGCTTGGGAACGAGCAGTACTTC,CASSLLGNEQYF
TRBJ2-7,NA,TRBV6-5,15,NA,TGTGCCAGCAGTTACTCGACCGGGGGCGGGTACGAGCAGTACTTC,CASSYSTGGGYEQYF
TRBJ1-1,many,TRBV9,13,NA,TGTGCCAGCAGCGGTACAGTGAACACTGAAGCTTTCTTT,CASSGTVNTEAFF
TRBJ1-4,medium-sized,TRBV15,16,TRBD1,TGTGCCACCAGCAGGGGGGACAGGGAGGGGAATGAAAAACTGTTTTTT,CATSRGDREGNEKLFF
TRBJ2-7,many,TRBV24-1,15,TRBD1,TGTGCCACCAGTGATCCCGGGACAGGGGTCTACGAGCAGTACTTC,CATSDPGTGVYEQYF
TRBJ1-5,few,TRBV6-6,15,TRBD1,TGTGCCAGCACAGGACAGGGCCTAGGCAATCAGCCCCAGCATTTT,CASTGQGLGNQPQHF
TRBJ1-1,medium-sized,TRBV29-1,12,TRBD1,TGCAGCGTTTGGACAGGGAACACTGAAGCTTTCTTT,CSVWTGNTEAFF
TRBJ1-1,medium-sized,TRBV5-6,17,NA,TGTGCCAGCAGCCCGGACTCACCTACAGGGCAGAACACTGAAGCTTTCTTT,CASSPDSPTGQNTEAFF
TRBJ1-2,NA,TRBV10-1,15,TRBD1,TGCGCCAGCAGTCGTTCCGGGACAGGGGCCTATGGCTACACCTTC,CASSRSGTGAYGYTF
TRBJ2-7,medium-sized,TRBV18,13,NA,TGTGCCAGCTCACGGGACCGGCTCTACGAGCAGTACTTC,CASSRDRLYEQYF
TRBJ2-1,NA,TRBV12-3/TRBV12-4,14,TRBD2,TGTGCCACTCTACCGGGAGGCCGCTACAATGAGCAGTTCTTC,CATLPGGRYNEQFF
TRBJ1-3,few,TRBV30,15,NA,TGTGCCTGGAGTTACGGGGGGTACTCTGGAAACACCATATATTTT,CAWSYGGYSGNTIYF
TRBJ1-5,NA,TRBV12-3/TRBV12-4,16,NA,TGTGCCAGCAGTTTATCCCAGACCTATAGCAATCAGCCCCAGCATTTT,CASSLSQTYSNQPQHF
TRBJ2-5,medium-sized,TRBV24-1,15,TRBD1,TGTGCCACCAGTGATCCAGGACAGGGTCGAGAGACCCAGTACTTC,CATSDPGQGRETQYF
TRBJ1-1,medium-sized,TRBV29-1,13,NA,TGCAGCGGCTCGCGGGGGGGGAACACTGAAGCTTTCTTT,CSGSRGGNTEAFF
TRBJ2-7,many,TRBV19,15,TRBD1,TGTGCCAGTAGTATATTCGGGGACAGACTTTCCGAGCAGTACTTC,CASSIFGDRLSEQYF
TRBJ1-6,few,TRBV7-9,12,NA,TGTGCCAGCAGCAGCATGAGTTCACCCCTCCACTTT,CASSSMSSPLHF
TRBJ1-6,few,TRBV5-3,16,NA,TGTGCCAGAAGCTCGTCGGACCCTGTTCTAAACTCACCCCTCCACTTT,CARSSSDPVLNSPLHF
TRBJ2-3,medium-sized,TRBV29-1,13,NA,TGCAGCCTGCAGGAGGGGCTACCGGATACGCAGTATTTT,CSLQEGLPDTQYF
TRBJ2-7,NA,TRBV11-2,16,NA,TGTGCCAGCAGCTCCTTCCGGGACCCCCGCACCTACGAGCAGTACTTC,CASSSFRDPRTYEQYF
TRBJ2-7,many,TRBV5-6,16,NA,TGTGCCAGCAGCTGGGGGGTACAGCTGAGCTCCTACGAGCAGTACTTC,CASSWGVQLSSYEQYF
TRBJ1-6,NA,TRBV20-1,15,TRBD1,TGCAGTGCTAGAGAGGGACAGGGACGAATGGGAACCCTCCACTTT,CSAREGQGRMGTLHF
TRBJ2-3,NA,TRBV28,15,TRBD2,TGTGCCAGCAGTTGGGGACTAGCGGGATCAGATACGCAGTATTTT,CASSWGLAGSDTQYF
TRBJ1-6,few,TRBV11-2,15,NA,TGTGCCAGCAGCTTGACAGGATCCTATAATTCACCCCTCCACTTT,CASSLTGSYNSPLHF
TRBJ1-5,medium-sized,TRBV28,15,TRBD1,TGTGCCAGCAGTTTAGGGACAGGGGGGATTCAGCCCCAGCATTTT,CASSLGTGGIQPQHF
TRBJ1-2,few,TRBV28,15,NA,TGTGCCAGCAGTTTATCTGGACGGACTAACTATGGCTACACCTTC,CASSLSGRTNYGYTF
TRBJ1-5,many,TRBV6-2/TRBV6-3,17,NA,TGTGCCAGCAGTTCTCTCCCTTGGGGGGCGGGCAATCAGCCCCAGCATTTT,CASSSLPWGAGNQPQHF
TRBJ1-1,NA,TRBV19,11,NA,TGTGCCACTGTACAGGGACCTGAAGCTTTCTTT,CATVQGPEAFF
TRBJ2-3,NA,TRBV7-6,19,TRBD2,TGTGCCAGCAGCTTAGCGGCGTATGGAATAGCGGGGGTAGATGATACGCAGTATTTT,CASSLAAYGIAGVDDTQYF
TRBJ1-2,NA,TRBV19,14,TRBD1,TGTGCCAGTAGCAGGACAGGGGGTAACTATGGCTACACCTTC,CASSRTGGNYGYTF
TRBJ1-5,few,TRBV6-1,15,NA,TGTGCCAGCAGGGCTGGGACGAAGGGCAATCAGCCCCAGCATTTT,CASRAGTKGNQPQHF
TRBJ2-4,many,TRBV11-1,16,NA,TGTGCCAGCAGCTTAGCCGGGGGTCTCGCCAAAAACATTCAGTACTTC,CASSLAGGLAKNIQYF
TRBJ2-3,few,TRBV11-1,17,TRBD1,TGTGCCAGCAGCTTAGCCCGGGACAGAGGGGGCACAGATACGCAGTATTTT,CASSLARDRGGTDTQYF
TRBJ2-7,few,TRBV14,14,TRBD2,TGTGCCAGCAGCCAAGCGAGACTAGCGGGAAAGCAGTACTTC,CASSQARLAGKQYF
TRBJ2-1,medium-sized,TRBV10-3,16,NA,TGTGCCATCAGTGAAAGCGGAGCTAGCTCCTACAATGAGCAGTTCTTC,CAISESGASSYNEQFF
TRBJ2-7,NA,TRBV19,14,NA,TGTGCCAGTAGTATAGATCCCCGGACGCGCGAGCAGTACTTC,CASSIDPRTREQYF
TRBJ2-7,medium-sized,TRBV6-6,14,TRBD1,TGTGCCAGCCAAAGGGGGCCATTAACCTACGAGCAGTACTTC,CASQRGPLTYEQYF
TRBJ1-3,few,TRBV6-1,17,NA,TGTGCCAGCAGGGGACTACTAATCAAAACCTCTGGAAACACCATATATTTT,CASRGLLIKTSGNTIYF
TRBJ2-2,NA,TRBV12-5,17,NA,TGTGCTAGTGGTTTGCAAAGGTCCGGGGGGAACACCGGGGAGCTGTTTTTT,CASGLQRSGGNTGELFF
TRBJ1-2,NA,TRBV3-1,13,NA,TGTGCCAGCAGCTGGACAGCCGAGGGTGGCTACACCTTC,CASSWTAEGGYTF
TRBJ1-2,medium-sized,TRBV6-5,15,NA,TGTGCCAGCAGTTACTCTCCGGGGGAGGTATATGGCTACACCTTC,CASSYSPGEVYGYTF
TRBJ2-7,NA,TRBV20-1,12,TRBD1,TGCAGTGCAAACGACAGGGGCAACGAGCAGTACTTC,CSANDRGNEQYF
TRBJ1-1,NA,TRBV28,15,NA,TGTGCCAGCAGGCTATCCGGGCGAACCAACACTGAAGCTTTCTTT,CASRLSGRTNTEAFF
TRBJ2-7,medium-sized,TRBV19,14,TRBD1,TGTGCCAGTAGAAACGCAGGGGGATCCTACGAGCAGTACTTC,CASRNAGGSYEQYF
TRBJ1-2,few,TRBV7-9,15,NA,TGTGCCAGCAGCTTAGCCGGGACTGAGCAAGGAGGCTACACCTTC,CASSLAGTEQGGYTF
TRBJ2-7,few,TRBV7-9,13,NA,TGTGCCAGCAGCTCACCAGGCTCATACGAGCAGTACTTC,CASSSPGSYEQYF
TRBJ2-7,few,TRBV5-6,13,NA,TGTGCCAGCAGCCCGGGGACACCGTACGAGCAGTACTTC,CASSPGTPYEQYF
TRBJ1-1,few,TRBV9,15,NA,TGTGCCAGCAGCGTAGAGGGGGGTGGGAACACTGAAGCTTTCTTT,CASSVEGGGNTEAFF
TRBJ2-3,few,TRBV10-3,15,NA,TGTGCCATCAGTGGTCCCAACCCTAGCACAGATACGCAGTATTTT,CAISGPNPSTDTQYF
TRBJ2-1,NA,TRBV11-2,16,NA,TGTGCCAGCAGCTTAGATCTCATGAGGGGTTCGGTTGAGCAGTTCTTC,CASSLDLMRGSVEQFF
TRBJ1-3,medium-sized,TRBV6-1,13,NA,TGTGCCAGCAGTGCAGACTCTGGAAACACCATATATTTT,CASSADSGNTIYF
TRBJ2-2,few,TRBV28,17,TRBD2,TGTGCCAGCAGTTATAGCCCGGGACTAGCGGGACCCGGGGAGCTGTTTTTT,CASSYSPGLAGPGELFF